The 22 T cell receptor beta chains listed next were all sequenced from one sample in a study of spatial heterogeneity in lung cancer (dated by TCRdb to the late 2010s). This specimen's time point label, per the study, means: blood at routine non-recurrence follow-up after resection. The method was 5' RACE. TCRdb shows the sequencer as NextSeq 500. TCRdb trimmed public reads at Q25 via fastp, called clones via MiXCR and kept in-frame beta chains. Under each unique CDR3 protein, matching rows form one entry showing the most common genes and DNA. The sample table contains 85,000 to 100,000 distinct CDR3 sequences; only one count was recorded for roughly 21% of them. 21% of the sample is in the top ten clones. This specimen consisted of PBMCs, obtained at follow-up. These receptors all stem from a male donor with early-stage non-small cell lung cancer.

This clonotype was counted only a few times. The chain carries TRBV20-1 and TRBJ2-7; 8 bases fit TRBD2. The germline gives CDR1 DFQATT, CDR2 SNEGSKA (reference sequence). The CDR3 loop spans 14 amino acids. V was clipped by 1 base and J by 2 bases; unmatched bases: 4. The CDR3 protein is CSARGLAGAYEQYF. For the CDR3, the DNA is TGCAGTGCTAGAGGGCTAGCGGGCGCCTACGAGCAGTACTTC.

This clonotype has more than one count but fewer than ten. This chain joins TRBV3-1 and TRBJ2-1, with 8 bases identical to TRBD2. CDR1 is LGHDT, CDR2 YNNKEL, per germline (reference sequence). The CDR3 is made up of 14 amino acids. J gave up 7 bases and V 3 bases, and 5 bases lay outside the gene matches. This chain's CDR3 is CASSHAGGGNEQFF. The CDR3, as DNA: TGTGCCAGCAGCCATGCGGGAGGTGGTAATGAGCAGTTCTTC.

The chain couples TRBV20-1 to TRBJ1-6; 7 nucleotides align to TRBD1. Germline V lookup: CDR1 DFQATT, CDR2 SNEGSKA (reference sequence). The length of the CDR3 is 14 residues. With 5 bases clipped from V and 7 bases from J, the junction kept 8 bases outside the gene matches. CDR3 in DNA: TGCAGTGCTGGGAGACAGGGAGGGAATTCACCCCTCCACTTT. This translates into CSAGRQGGNSPLHF.

This clonotype appeared a few times. The rearrangement links TRBV6-5 to TRBJ2-3; 11 nucleotides match TRBD2. The junction had 5 bases not matched to a gene; V was cut back by 4 bases and J by 5 bases. This CDR3 contains 15 residues. Germline V gives CDR1 MNHEY, CDR2 SVGAGI. CDR3 region: CASSSGTSGGDTQYF. In DNA form, the CDR3 reads TGTGCCAGCAGTTCCGGAACTAGCGGGGGAGATACGCAGTATTTT.

The chain carries TRBV5-1 and TRBJ1-5; TRBD1 agrees at 7 bases. The trim removed 0 bases at V and 4 bases at J, leaving 4 bases unmatched. Germline values: CDR1 SGHRS, CDR2 YFSETQ. This CDR3 is built from 15 residues. CDR3 sequence reads: CASSLEGQSNQPQHF. DNA of the CDR3: TGCGCCAGCAGCTTGGAGGGACAGAGTAATCAGCCCCAGCATTTT.

The chain joins TRBV29-1 to TRBJ1-2, with D perhaps matching TRBD1 (5 bases). The CDR3 runs 16 residues. V lost 3 bases to trimming and J lost 4 bases, with 21 bases between them. Looked up from germline, CDR1 is SQVTM and CDR2 is ANQGSEA. The DNA for the CDR3 is TGCAGCGTTGACCCCACCCGCAGAGGGGCGGGCTATGGCTACACCTTC. Amino acid sequence: CSVDPTRRGAGYGYTF.

This chain connects TRBV5-1 to TRBJ2-5, with D tentatively TRBD2 (5 bases). V lost 2 bases and J 5 bases, leaving 10 bases between the germline ends. This CDR3 has 13 residues. The germline CDR1 and CDR2 sequences are SGHRS and YFSETQ. CDR3 loop: CASSFPGMETQYF. In DNA form, the CDR3 reads TGCGCCAGCAGCTTTCCGGGGATGGAGACCCAGTACTTC.

This clonotype was counted only a few times. The chain uses TRBV7-2 and TRBJ2-1, with no clear D. This CDR3 spans 14 amino acids. Germline V gene lookup returns CDR1 SGHTA and CDR2 FQGNSA. The V end was cut by 2 bases, the J end by 3 bases, with 8 bases between. The CDR3 DNA reads TGTGCCAGCAGCTTAACAGACATCTACAATGAGCAGTTCTTC. This encodes CASSLTDIYNEQFF.

The chain carries TRBV7-2 and TRBJ1-2; 8 positions match TRBD1. The trim removed 4 bases at V and 4 bases at J, leaving 8 bases unmatched. Looked up from germline, CDR1 is SGHTA and CDR2 is FQGNSA. The CDR3 length is 15 residues. CDR3 nucleotide sequence: TGTGCCAGCAGCTCAGAAAGGACAGGGTTCTATGGCTACACCTTC. Protein product: CASSSERTGFYGYTF. The full variable domain, in which reference TRBV7-2 and TRBJ1-2 provide the parts outside the CDR3, is GAGVSQSPSNKVTEKGKDVELRCDPISGHTALYWYRQSLGQGLEFLIYFQGNSAPDKSGLPSDRFSAERTGGSVSTLTIQRTQQEDSAVYLCASSSERTGFYGYTFGSGTRLTVV.

This clonotype was seen repeatedly, ten times or more. The chain is built from TRBV7-8 and TRBJ2-3; D possibly corresponds to TRBD2 (5 bases). The CDR3 length is 15 residues. The V gene lost 5 bases and the J gene lost 9 bases, with 21 bases spanning the gap. CDR1 and CDR2 from the germline V gene are SGHVS and FQNEAQ. CDR3 residues: CASSLYLDPRGTQYF. The CDR3 DNA reads as TGTGCCAGCAGCCTCTACTTGGACCCCCGAGGGACGCAGTATTTT.

This chain connects TRBV9 to TRBJ2-3, with 7 bases that match TRBD2. The CDR3 loop spans 15 amino acids. The V segment lost 3 bases and the J segment 2 bases; nucleotides outside the gene matches: 6. Germline V CDR1 and CDR2: SGDLS, YYNGEE. The CDR3 DNA is TGTGCCAGCAGCGCCCTTACTAGCGACACAGATACGCAGTATTTT. It codes for CASSALTSDTDTQYF.

The table lists this clonotype with a few counts. The chain links TRBV7-2 to TRBJ2-3; TRBD2 matches at 10 bases. The junction had 2 bases not matched to a gene; V was cut back by 1 base and J by 1 base. This CDR3 comprises 16 residues. CDR1 is SGHTA and CDR2 is FQGNSA in the germline V gene. CDR3 sequence: CASSLDLAGGTDTQYF. The CDR3 DNA is TGTGCCAGCAGCTTAGACCTAGCGGGGGGCACAGATACGCAGTATTTT.

The gene calls are TRBV24-1 and TRBJ2-1; possibly TRBD1 for D (7 bases). The germline V gene encodes CDR1 KGHDR and CDR2 SFDVKD. Trimming took 3 bases from V and 6 from J, leaving 14 bases between them. The length of the CDR3 is 15 residues. The CDR3 sequence: CATSDARQGGNEQFF. CDR3 coding DNA: TGTGCCACCAGTGATGCGAGGCAGGGGGGCAATGAGCAGTTCTTC.

V is TRBV14 and J is TRBJ2-2; no reliable D call. The germline V and J ends were trimmed by 1 base and 1 base, with 13 bases remaining between them. This CDR3 spans 17 amino acids. Looked up from germline, CDR1 is SGHDN and CDR2 is FVKESK. CDR3 loop: CASSQGFSPQNTGELFF. CDR3 in DNA: TGTGCCAGCAGCCAAGGGTTTAGCCCACAGAACACCGGGGAGCTGTTTTTT.

This clonotype was seen only a few times. The chain links TRBV20-1 to TRBJ2-4; a possible D gene is TRBD1 (6 bases). Looked up from germline, CDR1 is DFQATT and CDR2 is SNEGSKA (reference sequence). CDR3 length: 15 amino acids. Trimming stripped 3 bases from V and 3 bases from J, with 15 bases between. The CDR3 sequence: CSARTGRLGKNIQYF. CDR3 in DNA: TGCAGTGCTAGGACAGGACGGTTGGGCAAAAACATTCAGTACTTC.

This clonotype was detected only a few times. The chain uses TRBV5-4 and TRBJ2-3; perhaps TRBD2 as D (5 bases). The CDR3 is made up of 14 amino acids. Germline values: CDR1 SGHNT, CDR2 YYREEE (reference sequence). V lost 4 bases and J 4 bases, leaving 13 bases between the germline ends. The CDR3 DNA reads TGTGCCAGCAGCACCAGTCGGGGTGCAGATACGCAGTATTTT. This gives the protein CASSTSRGADTQYF.

This clonotype was observed a few times. The rearrangement uses TRBV5-4 and TRBJ2-7; tentatively, D is TRBD2 (6 bases). Germline CDR1 reads SGHNT; CDR2 reads YYREEE (reference sequence). V was trimmed by 2 bases and J by 1 base, leaving 7 bases between them. This CDR3 region has 13 residues. The CDR3 region is CASSFGGSYEQYF. CDR3 in DNA: TGTGCCAGCAGCTTCGGGGGATCCTACGAGCAGTACTTC. The full variable domain, with the rest looked up from reference TRBV5-4 and TRBJ2-7, is ETGVTQSPTHLIKTRGQQVTLRCSSQSGHNTVSWYQQALGQGPQFIFQYYREEENGRGNFPPRFSGLQFPNYSSELNVNALELDDSALYLCASSFGGSYEQYFGPGTRLTVT.

This clonotype was picked up many times. The chain combines TRBV29-1 with TRBJ1-2; D is undetermined. The CDR3 spans 15 residues. Germline V gene lookup returns CDR1 SQVTM and CDR2 ANQGSEA. V was shortened by 0 bases and J by 3 bases, with 14 bases between the two germline ends. The DNA for the CDR3 is TGCAGCGTTGAAGATTCGACGGGATTTGACTATGGCTACACCTTC. Residues: CSVEDSTGFDYGYTF.

This clonotype was counted at least ten times. This chain connects TRBV11-2 to TRBJ2-2; D remains ambiguous. V lost 5 bases to trimming and J lost 6 bases, with 22 bases between them. The V gene's germline CDR1 is SGHAT and CDR2 FQNNGV. The CDR3 extends over 17 amino acids. The DNA for the CDR3 is TGTGCCAGCAGCCCACGTTGGGCCTTGACTTCACCCGGGGAGCTGTTTTTT. Translated: CASSPRWALTSPGELFF.

There are a few counts of this clonotype. This rearrangement joins TRBV2 to TRBJ1-3; 7 nucleotides agree with TRBD1. CDR1 SNHLY and CDR2 FYNNEI come from the germline V gene. There are 17 residues in the CDR3. Losses at the gene ends were 7 bases for V and 3 bases for J; bases not matched to a gene: 15. CDR3 DNA: TGTGCCAGCACGACTCGACAGGGCCATGTCCTTGGAAACACCATATATTTT. Its translation is CASTTRQGHVLGNTIYF.

This chain joins TRBV3-1 and TRBJ2-1; 11 bases are a match to TRBD2. The CDR3 extends over 14 amino acids. Germline V lookup: CDR1 LGHDT, CDR2 YNNKEL (reference sequence). V dropped 3 bases and J dropped 7; count of bases not matched to a gene: 2. CDR3 DNA: TGTGCCAGCAGCCACGGGACTAGCGGAAATGAGCAGTTCTTC. Its translation is CASSHGTSGNEQFF.

This chain links TRBV5-6 with TRBJ1-1; no firm D call. Germline V CDR1 and CDR2: SGHDT, YYEEEE. The CDR3 consists of 14 residues. V was clipped by 1 base and J by 0 bases, with 7 bases between them. For the CDR3, the DNA is TGTGCCAGCAGCTTGACAGCCATGAACACTGAAGCTTTCTTT. This codes for CASSLTAMNTEAFF.